This TCR beta chain was found in a study of identical twins. A single record per CDR3 protein comes from TCRdb applying MiXCR to the 5' RACE reads. The table shows roughly 540,000 distinct CDR3 sequences, with about 20% occurring only once. Trimming removed 3 bases from V and 6 bases from J, with 12 bases in between. Germline lookup yields CDR1 DFQATT and CDR2 SNEGSKA (reference sequence). The CDR3 covers 12 residues. This clonotype was picked up a small number of times. The antigen remains unidentified. Study-wide results and limits: These conclusions were based on statistical analysis (cross-sectional, not following the same donors).

These data also featured in a second study, about T cells expressing NK-cell markers.

The rearrangement links TRBV20-1 to TRBJ2-7; possible D gene TRBD1, 5 bases. Sequencing used CD4+ T cells sorted from blood. This TCR came from a woman under 30 in good health. The CDR3, as DNA: TGCAGTGCTAGCCCCAGGGATCGCGAGCAGTACTTC. This translates into CSASPRDREQYF.